A single sample is the source of the 20 T cell receptor beta chains below, sequenced in a study of T cell responses to AZD1222 COVID-19 vaccine. Repertoires were generated with immunoSEQ multiplex PCR, while TCRdb's copy carries only in-frame clones and drops some. The data show roughly 110,000 clones, around 90% seen once. The material was peripheral blood, obtained on day 0 of AZD1222 vaccination. The receptors come from an adult in good health.

V gene TRBV25-1 combines with J gene TRBJ2-1; 11 positions agree with TRBD2. Germline-derived CDR1 and CDR2 are MGHDK and SYGVNS. V shed 8 bases and J 0 bases; nucleotides not matched to a gene: 6. The CDR3 totals 16 residues. The CDR3 DNA reads as TGTGCCAGCGGAGGGACTAGCGGTTTCTCCTACAATGAGCAGTTCTTC. Translation gives CASGGTSGFSYNEQFF.

The chain links TRBV24-1 to TRBJ2-5, with TRBD2 matching 9 bases. There are 16 residues in the CDR3. Germline CDR1 is KGHDR and CDR2 is SFDVKD. Trimming took 1 base from V and 2 from J; bases not matched to a gene: 4. CDR3 bases: TGTGCCACCAGTGATTTCCCGACTAGCGGTCAAGAGACCCAGTACTTC. Its translation: CATSDFPTSGQETQYF.

The gene calls are TRBV7-9 and TRBJ1-1; TRBD1 might be the D (6 bases). Germline loops: CDR1 SEHNR, CDR2 FQNEAQ (reference sequence). The V gene lost 4 bases and the J gene lost 0 bases, with 9 bases spanning the gap. CDR3 length: 14 amino acids. CDR3 amino acids: CASSSQGLNTEAFF. Written as DNA, the CDR3 is TGTGCCAGCAGCTCTCAGGGGCTGAACACTGAAGCTTTCTTT.

The V call is TRBV7-3, the J call TRBJ1-1; possible D gene TRBD1, 6 bases. V was pared by 1 base and J by 6 bases, with 9 bases between. CDR3 length: 13 residues. The germline CDR1 and CDR2 sequences are SGHTA and FQGTGA. CDR3 sequence: CASSLSPGAEAFF. The CDR3 coding sequence is TGTGCCAGCAGCTTAAGCCCAGGGGCTGAAGCTTTCTTT.

This clone was found a few times. The chain is built from TRBV7-8 and TRBJ2-7, with 10 bases lining up with TRBD1. V shed 5 bases and J 5 bases; nucleotides not matched to a gene: 6. There are 14 residues in the CDR3. Germline V gene sequence: CDR1 SGHVS, CDR2 FQNEAQ. Here the CDR3 DNA reads TGTGCCAGCAGCACGACAGGGGGCTTTAACGAGCAGTACTTC. Translating it yields CASSTTGGFNEQYF.

The rearrangement joins TRBV2 to TRBJ2-2; no definite D call. Germline V CDR1 and CDR2: SNHLY, FYNNEI. Trimming shortened V by 1 base and J by 6 bases, and 6 bases separated the two germline ends. There are 13 residues in the CDR3. CDR3 region: CASSEEGAGELFF. The CDR3 region has the DNA TGTGCCAGCAGTGAAGAGGGTGCCGGGGAGCTGTTTTTT.

V and J are TRBV4-1 and TRBJ1-5, with 7 bases identical to TRBD1. CDR3 size: 16 residues. Germline CDR1 reads MGHRA; CDR2 reads YSYEKL. The V and J ends lost 0 bases and 7 bases, in that order; junction bases with no gene match: 9. The CDR3 reads CASSQEIRQGGQPQHF. CDR3 in DNA: TGCGCCAGCAGCCAAGAAATTCGACAGGGCGGGCAGCCCCAGCATTTT.

The V and J genes are TRBV4-1 and TRBJ1-5, with 7 bases lining up with TRBD1. Trimming at V came to 1 base and at J to 5 bases, leaving 8 bases not matched to a gene. The CDR3 extends over 16 amino acids. Germline V CDR1 and CDR2: MGHRA, YSYEKL. The DNA for the CDR3 is TGCGCCAGCAGCCAAGCAGACAGGGCCGAGGATCAGCCCCAGCATTTT. This codes for CASSQADRAEDQPQHF.

This clone was observed a handful of times. The chain carries TRBV9 and TRBJ2-3; 7 bases agree with TRBD1. This CDR3 has 13 amino acids. J gave up 6 bases and V 3 bases, and 4 bases lay outside the gene matches. Germline V CDR1 and CDR2: SGDLS, YYNGEE. The CDR3 region is CASSGTGRDTQYF. CDR3 bases: TGTGCCAGCAGCGGGACAGGTAGGGATACGCAGTATTTT.

The gene calls are TRBV19 and TRBJ2-1; 14 bases align to TRBD2. The CDR3 length is 13 residues. Losses at the gene ends were 10 bases for V and 6 bases for J; bases not matched to a gene: 2. Germline CDR1 LNHDA, CDR2 SQIVND (reference sequence). The chain's CDR3 is CATGTSGSNEQFF. The CDR3 DNA follows: TGTGCCACCGGGACTAGCGGGAGCAATGAGCAGTTCTTC.

This clone was seen only a few times. The chain carries TRBV28 and TRBJ2-1; 7 bases line up with TRBD1. CDR1 and CDR2 from the germline V gene are MDHEN and SYDVKM. The CDR3 is 14 amino acids. The V and J ends lost 3 bases and 6 bases, in that order; junction bases with no gene match: 5. The CDR3 DNA is TGTGCCAGCAGTTTGAGAGACAGGGTCAATGAGCAGTTCTTC. Residues: CASSLRDRVNEQFF.

The chain uses TRBV18 and TRBJ1-5; D possibly corresponds to TRBD1 (5 bases). Deletions cut 2 bases from V and 3 bases from J, with 14 bases between. Germline V gives CDR1 KGHSH, CDR2 LQKENI. The CDR3 consists of 16 residues. This CDR3 is CASSPNGQGNNQPQHF. DNA for the CDR3: TGTGCCAGCTCACCAAATGGGCAGGGCAACAATCAGCCCCAGCATTTT.

The V call is TRBV9, the J call TRBJ2-2; D unresolved. The CDR3 is 15 amino acids. The germline V and J ends were trimmed by 4 bases and 1 base, with 11 bases remaining between them. Germline V gene data show CDR1 as SGDLS and CDR2 as YYNGEE. In nucleotides, the CDR3 is TGTGCCAGCAGCTTAGGACCTAAGAACACCGGGGAGCTGTTTTTT. It codes for CASSLGPKNTGELFF.

This clone was counted a single time. The V and J genes are TRBV6-4 and TRBJ1-2; D not certain. CDR1 MRHNA and CDR2 SNTAGT come from the germline V gene. The CDR3 loop spans 13 amino acids. V was trimmed by 0 bases and J by 7 bases, leaving 9 bases between them. CDR3 nucleotide sequence: TGTGCCAGCAGTGACTCCTCGGTTGGTGGCTACACCTTC. It specifies CASSDSSVGGYTF.

The CDR3: CAISNRGLDTEAFF. CDR3 nucleotide sequence: TGTGCCATCAGCAACAGGGGGCTAGACACTGAAGCTTTCTTT. J is TRBJ1-1 and V is TRBV10-3; 9 bases map to TRBD1. CDR3 size: 14 residues. V shed 6 bases, J shed 3 bases, and the junction held 5 bases outside the gene matches. In germline, CDR1 is ENHRY, CDR2 SYGVKD.

This clone appeared once. The chain couples TRBV19 to TRBJ2-7, with D tentatively TRBD2 (5 bases). V gave up 5 bases and J gave up 4 bases, with 12 bases separating them. In germline, CDR1 is LNHDA, CDR2 SQIVND (reference sequence). The CDR3 extends over 13 amino acids. The CDR3 spells CASSPGIRYEQYF. CDR3 sequence (DNA): TGTGCCAGTAGTCCCGGGATAAGGTACGAGCAGTACTTC. Full variable domain (rest looked up from reference TRBV19 and TRBJ2-7): DGGITQSPKYLFRKEGQNVTLSCEQNLNHDAMYWYRQDPGQGLRLIYYSQIVNDFQKGDIAEGYSVSREKKESFPLTVTSAQKNPTAFYLCASSPGIRYEQYFGPGTRLTVT.

The chain recombines TRBV7-9 with TRBJ1-3; TRBD1 matches at 8 bases. The CDR3 loop spans 14 amino acids. Germline V gene lookup returns CDR1 SEHNR and CDR2 FQNEAQ (reference sequence). J lost 4 bases, V lost 5 bases, and 4 bases had no gene match. The CDR3 protein is CASSQQGDGNTIYF. CDR3 nucleotide sequence: TGTGCCAGCAGCCAACAGGGGGACGGAAACACCATATATTTT.

The CDR3 DNA follows: TGTGCCAGCAGCCTCAGGGGTACGAACTACAATGAGCAGTTCTTC. Amino acid sequence: CASSLRGTNYNEQFF. The genes are TRBV28 and TRBJ2-1, with D maybe TRBD1 (6 bases). V dropped 6 bases and J dropped 3 bases, with 15 bases sitting between them. Looked up from germline, CDR1 is MDHEN and CDR2 is SYDVKM. This CDR3 has 15 residues. The variable domain in full, with the rest retrieved from reference TRBV28 and TRBJ2-1, is DVKVTQSSRYLVKRTGEKVFLECVQDMDHENMFWYRQDPGLGLRLIYFSYDVKMKEKGDIPEGYSVSREKKERFSLILESASTNQTSMYLCASSLRGTNYNEQFFGPGTRLTVL.

This chain joins TRBV11-2 and TRBJ1-1, with D unresolved. V was shortened by 3 bases and J by 1 base, with 12 bases between the two germline ends. The germline V gene encodes CDR1 SGHAT and CDR2 FQNNGV. The CDR3 sequence is 15 residues long. In DNA, the CDR3 is TGTGCCAGCAGCTTGGATCCTTCACCGAACACTGAAGCTTTCTTT. It translates to CASSLDPSPNTEAFF. Using reference TRBV11-2 and TRBJ1-1 for the parts outside the CDR3, the full variable domain is EAGVAQSPRYKIIEKRQSVAFWCNPISGHATLYWYQQILGQGPKLLIQFQNNGVVDDSQLPKDRFSAERLKGVDSTLKIQPAKLEDSAVYLCASSLDPSPNTEAFFGQGTRLTVV.

This clone was counted between two and nine times. V gene TRBV27 combines with J gene TRBJ1-2, with D maybe TRBD1 (6 bases). CDR3 length: 13 residues. Germline V gene sequence: CDR1 MNHEY, CDR2 SMNVEV (reference sequence). V was cut by 1 base and J by 8 bases, with 11 bases left in between. The CDR3 loop is CASSLWQGRGYTF. CDR3 DNA: TGTGCCAGCAGTTTATGGCAGGGGAGGGGCTACACCTTC.